These 18 T cell receptor beta chains were sequenced from one sample in a study of cytomegalovirus exposure and HLA in healthy donors. Both 60 Vbeta primers and 13 Jbeta primers went into the PCR. TCRdb keeps only in-frame clones here, not all; method: immunoSEQ multiplex PCR. In the table there are some 140,000 clones, 70% to 80% of which are singletons. The sequenced sample consisted of PBMCs. The origin of the receptors is a man under 40 in good health and CMV-seronegative.

This clone was seen once. This sequence joins TRBV5-1 and TRBJ2-5, with D hard to call. The V and J ends lost 1 base and 5 bases respectively, with 6 bases between them. The CDR3 length is 12 residues. Germline CDR1 is SGHRS and CDR2 is YFSETQ. CDR3 loop: CASSLFRETQYF. CDR3 in DNA: TGCGCCAGCAGCTTGTTCCGGGAGACCCAGTACTTC.

The gene calls are TRBV7-2 and TRBJ2-7, with 8 positions matching TRBD2. After removal of 5 bases from V and 0 bases from J, the junction contained 6 bases not matched to a gene. Germline V gene lookup returns CDR1 SGHTA and CDR2 FQGNSA. CDR3 length: 15 residues. The CDR3 protein is CASSPLTSASYEQYF. Written as DNA, the CDR3 is TGTGCCAGCAGCCCCCTGACTAGCGCCTCCTACGAGCAGTACTTC.

The CDR3 is CASSEVRTGAGELFF. CDR3 DNA: TGTGCCAGCAGTGAAGTGCGGACAGGGGCCGGGGAGCTGTTTTTT. V and J are TRBV6-1 and TRBJ2-2; 9 nucleotides agree with TRBD1. Germline V gene data show CDR1 as MNHNS and CDR2 as SASEGT. This CDR3 is 15 amino acids long. V shed 1 base, J shed 6 bases, and the junction held 3 bases outside the gene matches.

This chain uses TRBV4-3 with TRBJ1-5, with TRBD1 matching 8 bases. After removal of 0 bases from V and 6 bases from J, the junction contained 7 bases not matched to a gene. The V gene's germline CDR1 is LGHNA and CDR2 YSLEER. This CDR3 spans 16 amino acids. CDR3 sequence: CASSQDGRGLGQPQHF. CDR3 in DNA: TGCGCCAGCAGCCAAGACGGCAGGGGGCTAGGTCAGCCCCAGCATTTT.

The chain employs TRBV6-5 and TRBJ1-1; the D is unclear. Germline V lookup: CDR1 MNHEY, CDR2 SVGAGI. The CDR3 has 15 amino acids. Trimming left V 6 bases short and J 3 bases short, with 17 bases between. The CDR3 region is CASSRGEGPYTEAFF. The CDR3 bases are TGTGCCAGCAGCCGCGGCGAGGGCCCCTACACTGAAGCTTTCTTT.

This clone was counted only a few times. The genes are TRBV6-5 and TRBJ1-2, with 8 bases fitting TRBD1. The CDR3 loop spans 15 amino acids. Per the germline V gene, CDR1 is MNHEY and CDR2 is SVGAGI. J was trimmed by 1 base and V by 5 bases; bases with no gene match: 6. The CDR3 bases are TGTGCCAGCAGTCAACACAGGGGGGGTAACTATGGCTACACCTTC. It specifies CASSQHRGGNYGYTF.

This chain links TRBV6-6 with TRBJ2-1; the match to TRBD2 covers 10 bases. The germline V gene encodes CDR1 MNHNY and CDR2 SVGAGI (reference sequence). This CDR3 contains 13 residues. Trimming removed 6 bases from V and 8 bases from J; junction bases left unmatched: 4. The CDR3 reads CASRTSGVYEQFF. In DNA, the CDR3 is TGTGCCAGCAGAACTAGCGGGGTCTATGAGCAGTTCTTC.

In DNA form, the CDR3 reads TGTGCCAGCAGCCGAGGAGCGGGATGGGTCTACAATGAGCAGTTCTTC. Residues: CASSRGAGWVYNEQFF. The genes are TRBV14 and TRBJ2-1, with 7 bases matching TRBD2. The trim removed 4 bases at V and 3 bases at J, leaving 9 bases unmatched. This CDR3 is 16 amino acids long. Germline CDR1 reads SGHDN; CDR2 reads FVKESK.

This clone has ten or more counts. Additional DNA sequences in this sample encode the identical CDR3. V gene TRBV28 combines with J gene TRBJ1-5; a weak D match, TRBD1 (5 bases). V lost 8 bases to trimming and J lost 0 bases, with 8 bases between them. The CDR3 runs 13 residues. Germline V gene data show CDR1 as MDHEN and CDR2 as SYDVKM. The CDR3 loop reads CASRGSSNQPQHF. DNA for the CDR3: TGTGCCAGCCGGGGGAGTAGCAATCAGCCCCAGCATTTT.

This clone has only a few counts. The same CDR3 is also encoded by other DNA sequences in this sample. The rearrangement uses TRBV7-2 and TRBJ2-7; D perhaps matches TRBD2 (6 bases). Germline lookup yields CDR1 SGHTA and CDR2 FQGNSA. Between the trimmed V and J ends, which lost 5 bases and 2 bases, there was a span of 13 bases. This CDR3 comprises 14 residues. For the CDR3, the DNA is TGTGCCAGCAGCCCCGGGACTCGGACCTACGAGCAGTACTTC. This codes for CASSPGTRTYEQYF. Complete variable domain (other parts from reference TRBV7-2 and TRBJ2-7): GAGVSQSPSNKVTEKGKDVELRCDPISGHTALYWYRQSLGQGLEFLIYFQGNSAPDKSGLPSDRFSAERTGGSVSTLTIQRTQQEDSAVYLCASSPGTRTYEQYFGPGTRLTVT.

This chain connects TRBV19 to TRBJ1-5, with D possibly TRBD1 on 6 matching bases. The germline V gene encodes CDR1 LNHDA and CDR2 SQIVND (reference sequence). There are 15 residues in the CDR3. V lost 6 bases and J 3 bases, leaving 15 bases between the germline ends. The CDR3 region is CASSRGIWDNQPQHF. The CDR3 nucleotides are TGTGCCAGTAGCAGGGGAATTTGGGACAATCAGCCCCAGCATTTT.

The chain is built from TRBV9 and TRBJ2-2; D is perhaps TRBD2 (5 bases). The CDR3 totals 14 residues. V was pared by 7 bases and J by 4 bases, with 14 bases between. Germline assignment: CDR1 SGDLS and CDR2 YYNGEE. The DNA of the CDR3 is TGTGCCAGCGAGGGCGATTGGTCCACCGGGGAGCTGTTTTTT. It codes for CASEGDWSTGELFF.

The chain links TRBV6-5 to TRBJ2-1; TRBD2 agrees at 8 bases. V lost 3 bases, J lost 4 bases, and 2 bases stayed unmatched. This CDR3 comprises 14 residues. Germline V gene lookup returns CDR1 MNHEY and CDR2 SVGAGI. CDR3: CASSYSSGYNEQFF. The CDR3 DNA reads TGTGCCAGCAGTTATTCTAGCGGGTACAATGAGCAGTTCTTC.

The rearrangement uses TRBV4-3 and TRBJ2-1; D is undetermined. This CDR3 has 11 residues. In germline, CDR1 is LGHNA, CDR2 YSLEER. V was pared by 3 bases and J by 9 bases, with 6 bases between. The DNA for the CDR3 is TGCGCCAGCAGCCAGGCTAGTGAGCAGTTCTTC. This translates into CASSQASEQFF.

This clone was found a few times. This chain uses TRBV6-1 with TRBJ2-7; a weak D match, TRBD1 (6 bases). There are 11 residues in the CDR3. Germline V gives CDR1 MNHNS, CDR2 SASEGT. The V end was cut by 3 bases, the J end by 12 bases, with 12 bases between. The CDR3 reads CASSEGQGWYF. DNA of the CDR3: TGTGCCAGCAGTGAGGGGCAGGGGTGGTACTTC.

Only one count was recorded for this clone. This chain joins TRBV4-1 and TRBJ2-1; TRBD2 matches at 8 bases. Germline-derived CDR1 and CDR2 are MGHRA and YSYEKL. The CDR3 has 16 amino acids. Trimming at V came to 2 bases and at J to 0 bases, leaving 3 bases not matched to a gene. The DNA for the CDR3 is TGCGCCAGCAGCCAAACCGGGACTAGCTCCTACAATGAGCAGTTCTTC. It codes for CASSQTGTSSYNEQFF.

The CDR3 region has the DNA TGTGCCAGCAACCTCGCCGGGATTGAGGAGCAGTTCTTC. Translating gives CASNLAGIEEQFF. The chain joins TRBV28 to TRBJ2-1; weak D call: TRBD2 (5 bases). The CDR3 consists of 13 residues. The ends were cut back, 7 bases at V and 10 bases at J, with 17 bases in the middle. Germline V gene sequence: CDR1 MDHEN, CDR2 SYDVKM.

V usage is TRBV7-2 and J usage is TRBJ2-3; 7 bases align to TRBD2. V lost 5 bases, J lost 2 bases, and 10 bases stayed unmatched. Germline V gene sequence: CDR1 SGHTA, CDR2 FQGNSA. This CDR3 comprises 16 residues. The CDR3 DNA is TGTGCCAGCAGCCCCTTGGGGCGGGGGAACACAGATACGCAGTATTTT. Translated: CASSPLGRGNTDTQYF. The whole variable domain, remainder taken from reference TRBV7-2 and TRBJ2-3, is GAGVSQSPSNKVTEKGKDVELRCDPISGHTALYWYRQSLGQGLEFLIYFQGNSAPDKSGLPSDRFSAERTGGSVSTLTIQRTQQEDSAVYLCASSPLGRGNTDTQYFGPGTRLTVL.